The T cell receptor beta chain described here comes from a study of identifying expanded T cells in peripheral blood. Study results and limitations: About 1.3 clones differed between technical replicates, versus 16.4 and 19 over time. Across healthy donors, higher total template counts meant significantly greater approximately two-week count variance.

Turning to this clone: Its matching antigen is unknown. A read error may produce the germline difference seen at one junction end.

Collection occurred without any documented infections or immune events in donors. Germline V gene lookup returns CDR1 MNHEY and CDR2 SMNVEV (reference sequence). This CDR3 has 12 amino acids. Generated by immunoSEQ multiplex PCR, the TCRdb table keeps only in-frame clones and is missing some. The sample carries approximately 91,000 clones, about nine tenths recorded once. The clonotype comes from a person aged 18-69 years in good health. The sequencing input was blood. The J gene is TRBJ2-1, the V gene TRBV27, with unresolved D. The CDR3 loop is CASSLSYGEQFF. The CDR3 nucleotides read TGTGCCAGCAGTCTATCGTACGGTGAGCAGTTCTTC.